This is a list of T cell receptor beta chains from one sample in a study of shared clonotypes between healthy human individuals. Generated by immunoSEQ multiplex PCR, the TCRdb table keeps only in-frame clones and is missing some. The data show about 2 million clones, about 95% seen once. The sample taken for sequencing was naive CD4+ T cells sorted from blood. These receptors were taken from a man between 18 and 35 years old in good health. The CDR3 runs from the conserved cysteine through the conserved F or W. A D gene is named only where the DNA matches it firmly.

CDR3,D,V,J
CASSLANQWDREREAFF,TRBD1,TRBV5-6,TRBJ1-1
CASSLGGGDEQYF,NA,TRBV5-1,TRBJ2-7
CASSLTPDRTNTEAFF,NA,TRBV5-1,TRBJ1-1
CASNQWGQVIQPQHF,TRBD1,TRBV28,TRBJ1-5
CSVAGGTAFF,NA,TRBV29-1,TRBJ1-1
CASSLGGTGGYDEQFF,TRBD2,TRBV5-1,TRBJ2-1
CASSQDRGNEQFF,TRBD1,TRBV7-7,TRBJ2-1
CASSRDFYGYTF,NA,TRBV6-1,TRBJ1-2
CASSLRQGGDNEQFF,TRBD1,TRBV5-1,TRBJ2-1
CASSFRQGHTDTQYF,NA,TRBV28,TRBJ2-3
CASSEGGEGNSPLHF,NA,TRBV9,TRBJ1-6
CASRPDGNTIYF,NA,TRBV2,TRBJ1-3
CATSRDLTAGNTIYF,NA,TRBV15,TRBJ1-3
CASSLSSVRVGYGYTF,NA,TRBV28,TRBJ1-2
CASSEQGVETQYF,TRBD1,TRBV2,TRBJ2-5
CAIRDSMTTYEQYF,NA,TRBV10-3,TRBJ2-7
CASSFSGAVPDTQYF,NA,TRBV7-2,TRBJ2-3
CASSQESGTANTGELFF,NA,TRBV4-1,TRBJ2-2
CASSPPVQDEQYF,NA,TRBV18,TRBJ2-7
CATSRDLGQGMYEQYF,TRBD1,TRBV15,TRBJ2-7
CAGNLQVYTEAFF,NA,TRBV30,TRBJ1-1